This T cell receptor beta chain appears in the sequencing data of a study of OX40 agonist ivuxolimab in advanced cancers. Turning to the study itself: As their treatment, patients were administered ivuxolimab, an agonistic anti-OX40 (CD134) antibody. General observations from the study: Several nonresponders also turned out to have low normalized T-cell clonal expansion. At 0.1 to 3.0 mg/kg and by week 6, CD4+ and CD8+ T cells in the blood had expanded clonally. Averaged across samples, CD8+ T cells carried more expanded clones than CD4+ did.

Of note for this clone: Its antigen is not known.

Profiling relied on immunoSEQ multiplex PCR, and the TCRdb table lists in-frame clones only, not all of them. Here the sample spans 25,000 to 40,000 clones, approximately 80% being singletons. This sequence was found in an adult with an advanced solid tumor such as melanoma, head and neck, liver or kidney cancer. The sample in question was CD4+ or CD8+ T cells sorted from blood, obtained in a trial of the OX40 agonist ivuxolimab.

CDR3 bases: TGTGCCAGCAGCTCCAGAACGGACTTGAGCTCCTATAATTCACCCCTCCACTTT. This sequence encodes CASSSRTDLSSYNSPLHF. The genes are TRBV28 and TRBJ1-6, with D unclear. The ends were cut back, 6 bases at V and 0 bases at J, with 18 bases in the middle. Germline CDR1 and CDR2: MDHEN and SYDVKM. The CDR3 has 18 residues.